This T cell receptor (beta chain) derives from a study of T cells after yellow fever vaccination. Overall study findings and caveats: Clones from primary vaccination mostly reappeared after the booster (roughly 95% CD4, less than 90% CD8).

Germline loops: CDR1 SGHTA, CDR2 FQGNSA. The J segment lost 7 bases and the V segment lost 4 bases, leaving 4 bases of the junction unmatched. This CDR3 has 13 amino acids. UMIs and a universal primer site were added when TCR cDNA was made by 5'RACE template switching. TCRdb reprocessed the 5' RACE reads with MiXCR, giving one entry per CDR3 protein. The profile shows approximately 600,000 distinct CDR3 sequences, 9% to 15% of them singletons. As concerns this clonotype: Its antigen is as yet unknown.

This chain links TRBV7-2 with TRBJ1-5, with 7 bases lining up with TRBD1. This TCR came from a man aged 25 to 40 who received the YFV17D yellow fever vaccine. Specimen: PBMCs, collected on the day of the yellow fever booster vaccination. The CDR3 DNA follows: TGTGCCAGCAGCTCCGACAGGGCGCAGCCCCAGCATTTT. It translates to CASSSDRAQPQHF. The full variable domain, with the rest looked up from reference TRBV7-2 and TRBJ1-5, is GAGVSQSPSNKVTEKGKDVELRCDPISGHTALYWYRQSLGQGLEFLIYFQGNSAPDKSGLPSDRFSAERTGGSVSTLTIQRTQQEDSAVYLCASSSDRAQPQHFGDGTRLSIL.